Presented here are 26 T cell receptor beta chains from one specimen sequenced in a study of radiotherapy plus CTLA-4 blockade in lung cancer. Clones were read by immunoSEQ multiplex PCR, and TCRdb kept only the in-frame ones, dropping some. The sample contains approximately 53,000 clones, roughly 85% of which appear only once. Sequences were derived from peripheral blood, sampled from a patient treated with radiotherapy plus ipilimumab. The source is a human donor with non-small cell lung cancer whose response to radiotherapy plus ipilimumab could not be evaluated.

J is TRBJ1-1 and V is TRBV7-3, with D possibly being TRBD1 (5 bases). Per germline, CDR1 SGHTA and CDR2 FQGTGA. Trimming took 2 bases from V and 1 from J, leaving 11 bases between them. The CDR3 totals 15 residues. The CDR3 region has the DNA TGTGCCAGCAGCTTAGGGCTTACAGGGAACACTGAAGCTTTCTTT. This translates into CASSLGLTGNTEAFF.

This chain uses TRBV6-1 with TRBJ2-2; D is perhaps TRBD1 (6 bases). The CDR3 extends over 17 amino acids. Germline assignment: CDR1 MNHNS and CDR2 SASEGT. The V and J ends lost 3 bases and 5 bases respectively, with 19 bases between them. CDR3 sequence (DNA): TGTGCCAGCAGTGACATTTGGGGGCTCCTTTTGACCGGGGAGCTGTTTTTT. Translated, it gives CASSDIWGLLLTGELFF.

V is TRBV7-3 and J is TRBJ2-1, with 9 bases that match TRBD1. V lost 5 bases to trimming and J lost 4 bases; unmatched junction nucleotides: 9. The CDR3 length is 16 residues. CDR1 and CDR2 from the germline V gene are SGHTA and FQGTGA. CDR3: CASSQPGTGKYNEQFF. Written as DNA, the CDR3 is TGTGCCAGCAGCCAGCCCGGGACAGGGAAATACAATGAGCAGTTCTTC.

This chain joins TRBV2 and TRBJ2-2, with 8 bases matching TRBD1. The CDR3 is made up of 16 amino acids. The V gene's germline CDR1 is SNHLY and CDR2 FYNNEI. The junction had 8 bases not matched to a gene; V was cut back by 7 bases and J by 1 base. The DNA for the CDR3 is TGTGCCAGCATTGTAGGACAGGGACAGAACACCGGGGAGCTGTTTTTT. This translates into CASIVGQGQNTGELFF.

V and J are TRBV5-5 and TRBJ1-5; possibly TRBD1 for D (5 bases). Germline loops: CDR1 SGHKS, CDR2 YYEKEE (reference sequence). The V end lost 0 bases, the J end lost 2 bases, and 9 bases lay between the germline ends. The CDR3 spans 15 residues. The DNA of the CDR3 is TGTGCCAGCAGCTTGGAGGGGTGGGGCAATCAGCCCCAGCATTTT. It codes for CASSLEGWGNQPQHF.

This clone was counted only a few times. The chain combines TRBV4-1 with TRBJ1-2; TRBD1 agrees at 8 bases. The germline CDR1 and CDR2 sequences are MGHRA and YSYEKL. The CDR3 length is 14 residues. J lost 3 bases, V lost 1 base, and 1 base had no gene match. The CDR3 coding sequence is TGCGCCAGCAGCCAAGGGACAGGGCACTATGGCTACACCTTC. Amino acids: CASSQGTGHYGYTF.

This sequence joins TRBV28 and TRBJ2-4; no clear D. CDR3 length equals 12 residues. Per germline, CDR1 MDHEN and CDR2 SYDVKM. The V end lost 8 bases, the J end lost 0 bases, and 5 bases lay between the germline ends. The CDR3: CASSRAKNIQYF. The CDR3 region has the DNA TGTGCCAGCTCTAGAGCCAAAAACATTCAGTACTTC.

CDR3 in DNA: TGCGCCAGCAGCTCGGGACTAGCGGGAGTTGAGCAGTTCTTC. It encodes CASSSGLAGVEQFF. This chain links TRBV5-1 with TRBJ2-1; 14 nucleotides line up with TRBD2. V shed 3 bases, J shed 9 bases, and the junction held 2 bases outside the gene matches. CDR3 length: 14 residues. Per germline, CDR1 SGHRS and CDR2 YFSETQ.

The rearrangement links TRBV5-1 to TRBJ1-5, with D maybe TRBD1 (6 bases). CDR1 is SGHRS, CDR2 YFSETQ, per germline. The V gene lost 1 base and the J gene lost 3 bases, with 11 bases spanning the gap. This CDR3 has 15 amino acids. The CDR3 region has the DNA TGCGCCAGCAGCTTGACAGGGATGTCCAATCAGCCCCAGCATTTT. Translating gives CASSLTGMSNQPQHF.

The genes are TRBV19 and TRBJ2-2, with D possibly TRBD1 on 6 matching bases. Trimming removed 1 base from V and 1 base from J, with 7 bases in between. The CDR3 is 15 residues long. CDR1 LNHDA and CDR2 SQIVND come from the germline V gene (reference sequence). The CDR3 loop reads CASSIGTENTGELFF. The DNA of the CDR3 is TGTGCCAGTAGTATAGGGACAGAGAACACCGGGGAGCTGTTTTTT.

J is TRBJ2-7 and V is TRBV9; 7 bases match TRBD1. V lost 0 bases, J lost 4 bases, and 19 bases stayed unmatched. Looked up from germline, CDR1 is SGDLS and CDR2 is YYNGEE. This CDR3 contains 19 residues. CDR3 DNA sequence: TGTGCCAGCAGCGTAGTGAGGGGGCAGGCGAGCGGCCGACGATACGAGCAGTACTTC. It codes for CASSVVRGQASGRRYEQYF.

This chain joins TRBV7-3 and TRBJ2-5; 11 bases match TRBD1. The CDR3 extends over 13 amino acids. After removal of 8 bases from V and 11 bases from J, the junction contained 10 bases not matched to a gene. The V gene's germline CDR1 is SGHTA and CDR2 FQGTGA. For the CDR3, the DNA is TGTGCCAGCGGTTACGGGACAGGGGGTGAGCAGTACTTC. It encodes CASGYGTGGEQYF.

The chain combines TRBV28 with TRBJ2-4, with TRBD2 as a possible D gene (5 bases). With 7 bases removed from V and 0 bases from J, the gap between germline ends came to 10 bases. Germline CDR1 and CDR2: MDHEN and SYDVKM. The length of the CDR3 is 14 residues. The CDR3 DNA is TGTGCCAGCAAGGGAGAATTAGCCAAAAACATTCAGTACTTC. The encoded protein is CASKGELAKNIQYF.

Note on this clone: One end of the junction is discordant with germline, which a read error may explain. V usage is TRBV30 and J usage is TRBJ1-5, with 10 bases matching TRBD1. The CDR3 has 14 amino acids. Germline assignment: CDR1 GTSNPN and CDR2 SVGIG (reference sequence). CDR3 loop: CAWLGQGSNQPQHF. The CDR3, as DNA: TGTGCCTGGTTGGGACAGGGGAGCAACCAGCCCCAGCATTTT.

The chain employs TRBV27 and TRBJ2-7; 12 bases agree with TRBD1. This CDR3 is built from 15 residues. CDR1 is MNHEY and CDR2 is SMNVEV in the germline V gene (reference sequence). V gave up 3 bases and J gave up 5 bases; unmatched junction bases: 5. The CDR3 loop is CASSFTGTGGHEQYF. The DNA of the CDR3 is TGTGCCAGCAGTTTTACCGGGACAGGGGGCCACGAGCAGTACTTC.

This chain links TRBV2 with TRBJ2-1; TRBD1 agrees at 10 bases. The CDR3 is made up of 15 amino acids. V lost 6 bases to trimming and J lost 6 bases; unmatched junction nucleotides: 8. Germline-derived CDR1 and CDR2 are SNHLY and FYNNEI. CDR3 in DNA: TGTGCCAGCAGCGGTGACAGGGGGCGCATCAATGAGCAGTTCTTC. Protein sequence: CASSGDRGRINEQFF.

The chain couples TRBV28 to TRBJ2-2; D gene unclear. Trimming cost V 3 bases and J 8 bases, with 4 bases left between them. The CDR3 spans 11 residues. Germline V gene data show CDR1 as MDHEN and CDR2 as SYDVKM. As DNA, the CDR3 is TGTGCCAGCAGTTTCGTAGGGGAGCTGTTTTTT. It yields the protein CASSFVGELFF.

The genes are TRBV11-2 and TRBJ2-5; D unresolved. V lost 3 bases and J lost 5, with 10 bases in between. This CDR3 is 13 amino acids long. Germline V lookup: CDR1 SGHAT, CDR2 FQNNGV. For the CDR3, the DNA is TGTGCCAGCAGCTTTGTCCGGTCCGAGACCCAGTACTTC. This encodes CASSFVRSETQYF.

The chain has TRBV11-2 and TRBJ2-3, with a possible D match to TRBD2 (5 bases). Germline CDR1 and CDR2: SGHAT and FQNNGV. The V gene lost 8 bases and the J gene lost 4 bases, with 22 bases spanning the gap. CDR3 length equals 16 residues. DNA of the CDR3: TGTGCCAGCCTCACATCTGTGGGAGAGGTCGCAGATACGCAGTATTTT. Protein: CASLTSVGEVADTQYF.

The rearrangement joins TRBV27 to TRBJ2-5; D is unclear. Germline V gives CDR1 MNHEY, CDR2 SMNVEV (reference sequence). This CDR3 has 14 residues. V was clipped by 0 bases and J by 5 bases, with 10 bases between them. CDR3 coding DNA: TGTGCCAGCAGTTTATCAGCACTCTCCGAGACCCAGTACTTC. Its protein product is CASSLSALSETQYF.

The sample holds a few counts of this clone. The chain combines TRBV7-2 with TRBJ1-1; 9 bases map to TRBD1. Germline V CDR1 and CDR2: SGHTA, FQGNSA. The length of the CDR3 is 15 residues. The J segment lost 8 bases and the V segment lost 3 bases, leaving 10 bases of the junction unmatched. CDR3 coding DNA: TGTGCCAGCAGCTTTAGGGACAGGGCGGGTCCCGAAGCTTTCTTT. Translation: CASSFRDRAGPEAFF.

This clone has a single count. J is TRBJ2-3 and V is TRBV11-3; D is possibly TRBD1 (7 bases). This CDR3 is built from 15 residues. The ends were cut back, 4 bases at V and 10 bases at J, with 21 bases in the middle. Germline assignment: CDR1 SGHNT and CDR2 YENEEA. This CDR3 reads CASSSTGRGDSPQYF. The DNA for the CDR3 is TGTGCCAGCAGCTCCACGGGCAGGGGGGATTCCCCGCAGTATTTT.

The chain joins TRBV28 to TRBJ2-7, with D perhaps TRBD1 (6 bases). Trimming shortened V by 2 bases and J by 3 bases, and 11 bases separated the two germline ends. The germline CDR1 and CDR2 sequences are MDHEN and SYDVKM. CDR3 length: 14 amino acids. CDR3 sequence reads: CASSLAGENYEQYF. CDR3 DNA: TGTGCCAGCAGTTTAGCAGGGGAAAACTACGAGCAGTACTTC. The complete variable domain, with remaining parts taken from reference TRBV28 and TRBJ2-7, reads DVKVTQSSRYLVKRTGEKVFLECVQDMDHENMFWYRQDPGLGLRLIYFSYDVKMKEKGDIPEGYSVSREKKERFSLILESASTNQTSMYLCASSLAGENYEQYFGPGTRLTVT.

This chain connects TRBV4-1 to TRBJ2-3; 9 bases fit TRBD1. Germline V gene lookup returns CDR1 MGHRA and CDR2 YSYEKL. V lost 3 bases, J lost 6 bases, and 1 base stayed unmatched. The CDR3 length is 13 residues. The CDR3 coding sequence is TGCGCCAGCAGCCAGGGACAGGGCGATACGCAGTATTTT. Its protein product is CASSQGQGDTQYF.

The rearrangement joins TRBV28 to TRBJ2-7, with 8 bases identical to TRBD1. The CDR3 is made up of 16 amino acids. Germline loops: CDR1 MDHEN, CDR2 SYDVKM. The V gene end was trimmed by 5 bases and the J gene end by 0 bases; junction bases not matched to a gene: 9. The CDR3 protein is CASSARTGPSSYEQYF. The CDR3 DNA reads as TGTGCCAGCAGTGCCCGGACAGGGCCGAGCTCCTACGAGCAGTACTTC.

V usage is TRBV28 and J usage is TRBJ2-7; weak D call: TRBD1 (5 bases). V lost 11 bases to trimming and J lost 1 base, with 9 bases between them. CDR3 length: 11 amino acids. Germline CDR1 and CDR2: MDHEN and SYDVKM. This chain's CDR3 is CASQGSYEQYF. CDR3 DNA sequence: TGTGCCTCCCAGGGATCCTACGAGCAGTACTTC.